The clone carrying this TCR beta chain has a single count. The sample belongs to a study of Ad26.COV2.S vaccination and SARS-CoV-2 variants. The treatment: some 19 received Ad26.COV2.S at low or high dose, single or two shots; roughly five received placebo; per-sample allocation not given. Sampling happened 63 days after the first vaccine or placebo injection. An Ad26 vector was used to express Wuhan-strain SARS-CoV-2 spike as the vaccine. From germline, CDR1 is LGHDT and CDR2 YNNKEL (reference sequence). With 2 bases removed from V and 8 bases from J, the gap between germline ends came to 12 bases. The CDR3 spans 13 residues. TCRdb keeps only in-frame clones here, not all; method: immunoSEQ multiplex PCR. Of more than 300,000 clones in the sample, 86% were seen once.

This chain joins TRBV3-1 (or the pseudogene TRBV3-2) and TRBJ1-2, with D possibly matching TRBD1 (5 bases). The specimen comprised peripheral blood, sampled in a trial of Ad26.COV2.S vaccine versus placebo. The TCR sequence derives from a person aged 18 to 59 who received the Ad26.COV2.S COVID-19 vaccine or a placebo. CDR3 in DNA: TGTGCCAGCAGCCAAACAGGACTGGGAGGCTACACCTTC. Its protein product is CASSQTGLGGYTF.